What follows describes a single TCR beta chain. What it binds is not known. Generated by immunoSEQ multiplex PCR, the TCRdb table keeps only in-frame clones and is missing some. Seen here are under 550,000 clones, approximately 88% observed once, and the top ten hold less than 4%. The data derive from a study of Ad26.COV2.S vaccination and SARS-CoV-2 variants. Study details: The study gave Ad26.COV2.S intramuscularly, once or twice 56 days apart.

Study-wide results and caveats: Estimates derived from TCR breadth and depth analyses may have underestimated total T cell responses.

Treatment in this sample: over 15 received Ad26.COV2.S at low or high dose, single or two shots; 5 received placebo; per-sample allocation not given. On day 63 after the first injection, vaccine and placebo recipients gave samples. The receptor was derived from a person between 18 and 65 years old who received the Ad26.COV2.S COVID-19 vaccine or a placebo. The sample was peripheral blood, taken in a trial of Ad26.COV2.S vaccine versus placebo.

The CDR3 region has the DNA TGTGCCAGCAGCTCCATAGACATCTATGGCTACACCTTC. Its translation is CASSSIDIYGYTF. The V and J genes are TRBV7-9 and TRBJ1-2; D unclear. The CDR3 consists of 13 residues. Trimming removed 4 bases at V and 4 bases at J, with 10 bases between. Looked up from germline, CDR1 is SEHNR and CDR2 is FQNEAQ (reference sequence).